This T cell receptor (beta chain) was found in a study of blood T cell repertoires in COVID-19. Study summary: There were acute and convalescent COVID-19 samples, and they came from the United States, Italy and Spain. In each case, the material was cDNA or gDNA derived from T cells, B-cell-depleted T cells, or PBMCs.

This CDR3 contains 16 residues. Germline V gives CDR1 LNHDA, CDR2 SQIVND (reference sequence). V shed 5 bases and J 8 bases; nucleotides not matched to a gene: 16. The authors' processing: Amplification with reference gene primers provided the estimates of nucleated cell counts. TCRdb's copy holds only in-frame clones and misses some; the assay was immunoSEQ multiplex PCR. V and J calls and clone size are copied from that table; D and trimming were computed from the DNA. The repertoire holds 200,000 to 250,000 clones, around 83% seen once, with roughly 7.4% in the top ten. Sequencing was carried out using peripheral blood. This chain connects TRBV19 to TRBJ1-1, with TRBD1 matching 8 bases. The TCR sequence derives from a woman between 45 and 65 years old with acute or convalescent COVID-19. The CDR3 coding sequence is TGTGCCAGTAGTCAAATTCGACAGGGGATTCGGAGCGAAGCTTTCTTT. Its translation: CASSQIRQGIRSEAFF. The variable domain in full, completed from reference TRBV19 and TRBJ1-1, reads DGGITQSPKYLFRKEGQNVTLSCEQNLNHDAMYWYRQDPGQGLRLIYYSQIVNDFQKGDIAEGYSVSREKKESFPLTVTSAQKNPTAFYLCASSQIRQGIRSEAFFGQGTRLTVV.